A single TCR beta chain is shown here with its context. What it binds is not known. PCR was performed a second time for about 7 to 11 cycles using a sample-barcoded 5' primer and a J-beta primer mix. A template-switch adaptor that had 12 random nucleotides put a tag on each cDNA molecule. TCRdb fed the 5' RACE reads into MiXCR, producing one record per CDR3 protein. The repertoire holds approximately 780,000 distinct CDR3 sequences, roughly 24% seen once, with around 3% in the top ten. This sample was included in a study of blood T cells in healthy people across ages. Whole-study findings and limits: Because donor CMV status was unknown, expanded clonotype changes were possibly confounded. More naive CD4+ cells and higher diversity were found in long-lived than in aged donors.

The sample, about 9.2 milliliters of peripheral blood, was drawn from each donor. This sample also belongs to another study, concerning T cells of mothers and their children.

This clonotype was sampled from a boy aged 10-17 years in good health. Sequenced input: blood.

CDR3 loop: CASSQDPRANQPQHF. In nucleotides, the CDR3 is TGTGCCAGCAGCCAAGATCCCAGGGCCAATCAGCCCCAGCATTTT. J is TRBJ1-5 and V is TRBV3-1; maybe TRBD1 (5 bases). Germline loops: CDR1 LGHDT, CDR2 YNNKEL (reference sequence). The CDR3 is 15 amino acids. The V end was cut by 0 bases, the J end by 3 bases, with 9 bases between.